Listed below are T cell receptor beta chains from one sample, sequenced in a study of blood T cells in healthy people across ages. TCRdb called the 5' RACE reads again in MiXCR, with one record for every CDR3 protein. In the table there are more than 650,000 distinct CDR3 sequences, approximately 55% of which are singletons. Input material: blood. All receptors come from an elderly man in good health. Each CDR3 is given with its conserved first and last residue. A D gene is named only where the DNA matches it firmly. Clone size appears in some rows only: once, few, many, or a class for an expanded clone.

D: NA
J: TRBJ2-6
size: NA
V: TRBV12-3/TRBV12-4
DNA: TGTGCCAGCAGACAGACAGGCTCTGGGGCCAACGTCCTGACTTTC
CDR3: CASRQTGSGANVLTF

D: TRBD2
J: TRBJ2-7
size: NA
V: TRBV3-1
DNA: TGTGCCAGCAGCCCGTCGGGTAGCGGGAAATACGAGCAGTACTTC
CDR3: CASSPSGSGKYEQYF

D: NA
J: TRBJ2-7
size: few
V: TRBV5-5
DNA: TGTGCCAGCAGCTTGGTGGGGGATTTCTTTTACGAGCAGTACTTC
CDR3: CASSLVGDFFYEQYF

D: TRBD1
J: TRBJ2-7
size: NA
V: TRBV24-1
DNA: TGTGCCACCAGTGACTCCGGACAGGGCGCCCCTTCCTACGAGCAGTACTTC
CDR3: CATSDSGQGAPSYEQYF

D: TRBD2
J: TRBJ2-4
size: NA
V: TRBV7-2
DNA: TGTGCCAGCACCCCTAAACGGACGGGAGGGGACATTCAGTACTTC
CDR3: CASTPKRTGGDIQYF

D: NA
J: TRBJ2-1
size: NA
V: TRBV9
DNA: TGTGCCAGCAGCGTAGAGGCGCCCCATGAGCAGTTCTTC
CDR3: CASSVEAPHEQFF

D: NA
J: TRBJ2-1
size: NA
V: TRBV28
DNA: TGTGCCAGCAGTTTGAGGGCCGATGAGCAGTTCTTC
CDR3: CASSLRADEQFF

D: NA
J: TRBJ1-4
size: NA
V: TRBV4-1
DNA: TGCGCCAGCAGCCAAGTACTAGAGCTTCTTAATGAAAAACTGTTTTTT
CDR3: CASSQVLELLNEKLFF

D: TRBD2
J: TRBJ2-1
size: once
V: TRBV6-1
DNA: TGTGCCGTCCGGGAGGGAGGGGGTCTCAATGAGCAGTTCTTC
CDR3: CAVREGGGLNEQFF

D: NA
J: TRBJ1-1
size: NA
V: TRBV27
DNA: TGTGCCAGCAGTTTCGGGGTATCGACGAGCACTGAAGCTTTCTTT
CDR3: CASSFGVSTSTEAFF

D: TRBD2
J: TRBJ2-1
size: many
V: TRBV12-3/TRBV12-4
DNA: TGTGCCAGCAGTCCATGGGCTAGCGGGGACAATGAGCAGTTCTTC
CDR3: CASSPWASGDNEQFF

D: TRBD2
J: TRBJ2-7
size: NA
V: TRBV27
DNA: TGTGCCAGCAGTATTTTAGCGGGGTCCTCCTACAATGAGCAGTACTTC
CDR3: CASSILAGSSYNEQYF

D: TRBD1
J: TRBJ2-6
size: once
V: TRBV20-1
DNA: TGCAGTGCTAGAGTTTTAGGACAGGGGCGGTCTGGGGCCAACGTCCTGACTTTC
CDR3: CSARVLGQGRSGANVLTF

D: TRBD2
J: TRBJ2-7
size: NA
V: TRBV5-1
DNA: TGCGCCAGCAGCTTGGATCTAGCGGCCTACGAGCAGTACTTC
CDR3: CASSLDLAAYEQYF

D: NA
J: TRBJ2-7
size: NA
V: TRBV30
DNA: TGTGCCTGGAGTCCGGGGACGGGGATTCCCTACGAGCAGTACTTC
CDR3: CAWSPGTGIPYEQYF

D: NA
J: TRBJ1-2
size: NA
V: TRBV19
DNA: TGTGCCAGTAGTATTCGGCTAGGGGAGGCCTATGGCTACACCTTC
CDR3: CASSIRLGEAYGYTF